This T cell receptor (beta chain) was obtained from a study of shared clonotypes between healthy human individuals. The CDR3 consists of 15 residues. Trimming at V came to 0 bases and at J to 5 bases, leaving 3 bases not matched to a gene. Germline CDR1 is SGHRS and CDR2 is YFSETQ. In the original analysis: Junction-only immunoSEQ sequences carried no quality scores, so filtering differed. The table came from immunoSEQ multiplex PCR; TCRdb's copy has only in-frame clones and leaves some out. The DNA was the basis for D and trimming; V, J and clone size are from that table. The profile shows approximately 2.4 million clones, almost 96% of them singletons. On this clone: The identical CDR3 is also encoded by other nucleotide sequences in the sample.

The sequenced sample was naive CD4+ T cells sorted from blood. The subset: CD45RA+ positively selected. The rearrangement links TRBV5-1 to TRBJ2-7, with 12 positions matching TRBD1. The TCR comes from a man between 18 and 35 years old in good health. The CDR3, as DNA: TGCGCCAGCAGCTTGGAGGGACAGGGGGCCGACGAGCAGTACTTC. Amino acid sequence: CASSLEGQGADEQYF. Full variable domain (missing parts from reference TRBV5-1 and TRBJ2-7): KAGVTQTPRYLIKTRGQQVTLSCSPISGHRSVSWYQQTPGQGLQFLFEYFSETQRNKGNFPGRFSGRQFSNSRSEMNVSTLELGDSALYLCASSLEGQGADEQYFGPGTRLTVT.